The 28 T cell receptor beta chains below all came from one sample that was sequenced in a study of response to subunit inactivated influenza vaccine. TCRdb recomputed calls from the RT-PCR reads with MiXCR, one row per CDR3 protein. Here the sample spans under 550,000 distinct CDR3 sequences, under 9% being singletons. Material: PBMCs from blood, obtained around 25 months after vaccination. The receptors shown here come from a man aged 50-75 years who received an inactivated influenza vaccine.

The rearrangement joins TRBV24-1 to TRBJ2-5; 7 bases are shared with TRBD1. Trimming cost V 6 bases and J 4 bases; bases outside gene matches: 4. In germline, CDR1 is KGHDR, CDR2 SFDVKD. The CDR3 is made up of 13 amino acids. CDR3 DNA: TGTGCCACCAGTATTACAGGGGCAGAGACCCAGTACTTC. Protein: CATSITGAETQYF.

The chain couples TRBV24-1 to TRBJ2-1; D might be TRBD1 or TRBD2, each matching 5 bases. The CDR3 extends over 15 amino acids. Germline V gene sequence: CDR1 KGHDR, CDR2 SFDVKD. Trimming took off 7 bases at V and 8 bases at J, with 20 bases between the two ends. In DNA, the CDR3 is TGTGCCACCAGGAGCAACGGGGTTCGGGGCCATGAGCAGTTCTTC. Translated, it gives CATRSNGVRGHEQFF.

This clonotype was recorded a few times. This rearrangement joins TRBV15 to TRBJ2-5; tentative D call: TRBD1 (6 bases). This CDR3 spans 14 amino acids. Trimming shortened V by 4 bases and J by 2 bases, and 11 bases separated the two germline ends. Germline CDR1 LNHNV, CDR2 YYDKDF (reference sequence). The CDR3 DNA follows: TGTGCCACCAGCAAAGGACAGATTCAAGAGACCCAGTACTTC. This codes for CATSKGQIQETQYF.

This clonotype was seen ten or more times. This chain joins TRBV4-1 and TRBJ2-3, with D tentatively TRBD1 or TRBD2 (5 bases each). The CDR3 loop spans 17 amino acids. Deletions cut 0 bases from V and 4 bases from J, with 17 bases between. Germline V gives CDR1 MGHRA, CDR2 YSYEKL. The chain's CDR3 is CASSQDRPGTRSDTQYF. The DNA of the CDR3 is TGCGCCAGCAGCCAAGATCGTCCAGGGACGAGGTCAGATACGCAGTATTTT.

CDR3 nucleotides: TGTGCCAGCAGTTTTACCGGACAGGGGGCCTGGTACTTC. The encoded protein is CASSFTGQGAWYF. The chain recombines TRBV12-3 or TRBV12-4 with TRBJ2-7; 11 nucleotides align to TRBD1. The CDR3 has 13 amino acids. J was trimmed by 12 bases and V by 3 bases; bases with no gene match: 7.

This clonotype came up a few times. This chain connects TRBV29-1 to TRBJ2-1; D may be TRBD1 (6 bases). The CDR3 spans 15 residues. Trimming left V 0 bases short and J 3 bases short, with 12 bases between. Germline V gene lookup returns CDR1 SQVTM and CDR2 ANQGSEA. CDR3 residues: CSVEEYLGGYNEQFF. The CDR3 DNA sequence: TGCAGCGTTGAAGAATACTTAGGGGGCTACAATGAGCAGTTCTTC.

This clonotype was detected only a few times. V usage is TRBV3-1 and J usage is TRBJ1-2, with D possibly TRBD1 on 6 matching bases. CDR1 is LGHDT, CDR2 YNNKEL, per germline (reference sequence). The germline V and J ends were trimmed by 0 bases and 8 bases, with 19 bases remaining between them. The CDR3 covers 16 residues. CDR3 bases: TGTGCCAGCAGCCAAGAGTCTGGACAGACAACAACGGGCTACACCTTC. Amino acids: CASSQESGQTTTGYTF.

This clonotype appeared many times. This chain uses TRBV11-2 with TRBJ2-6; 9 bases map to TRBD1. CDR3 size: 18 residues. Germline V gene lookup returns CDR1 SGHAT and CDR2 FQNNGV. J was trimmed by 3 bases and V by 5 bases; bases with no gene match: 11. The DNA for the CDR3 is TGTGCCAGCAGCAACACAGGGGGCGCCGCTTATGGGGCCAACGTCCTGACTTTC. This sequence encodes CASSNTGGAAYGANVLTF.

In its sample, this clonotype was seen a few times. V usage is TRBV6-2 or TRBV6-3 and J usage is TRBJ2-7; 8 bases agree with TRBD1. V dropped 0 bases and J dropped 1; count of bases not matched to a gene: 8. The CDR3 extends over 17 amino acids. Germline lookup yields CDR1 MNHEY and CDR2 SVGEGT. CDR3 DNA: TGTGCCAGCAGTTACTCGACACGGACAGGGTTATCCTACGAGCAGTACTTC. This translates into CASSYSTRTGLSYEQYF.

In this sample, this clonotype turned up many times. The genes are TRBV5-1 and TRBJ2-7; possible D gene TRBD2, 5 bases. Deletions cut 4 bases from V and 3 bases from J, with 14 bases between. CDR1 is SGHRS and CDR2 is YFSETQ in the germline V gene. The CDR3 extends over 14 amino acids. The CDR3 sequence: CASSPGSGGYEQYF. The CDR3 DNA reads as TGCGCCAGCAGCCCGGGAAGTGGTGGCTACGAGCAGTACTTC.

This chain connects TRBV12-3 or TRBV12-4 to TRBJ2-7, with D possibly being TRBD1 or TRBD2 (5 bases each). The germline V and J ends were trimmed by 5 bases and 7 bases, with 15 bases remaining between them. This CDR3 region has 13 residues. CDR3 amino acids: CASSGGVLGEQYF. The DNA for the CDR3 is TGTGCCAGCAGTGGGGGTGTTCTTGGTGAGCAGTACTTC.

This clonotype was seen a handful of times. V gene TRBV7-9 combines with J gene TRBJ2-2; the match to TRBD1 covers 8 bases. Trimming took 3 bases from V and 3 from J; bases not matched to a gene: 6. CDR1 SEHNR and CDR2 FQNEAQ come from the germline V gene (reference sequence). This CDR3 is 16 amino acids long. CDR3 protein: CASSFPGQAYTGELFF. The CDR3 DNA follows: TGTGCCAGCAGCTTTCCGGGACAGGCGTACACCGGGGAGCTGTTTTTT.

This clonotype was counted between two and nine times. The V call is TRBV6-2 or TRBV6-3, the J call TRBJ2-1; D is tentatively TRBD1 or TRBD2 (5 bases each). V was pared by 2 bases and J by 12 bases, with 26 bases between. CDR3 length equals 17 residues. Germline V gene data show CDR1 as MNHEY and CDR2 as SVGEGT. CDR3 DNA sequence: TGTGCCAGCAGTTACCACCTTACCGGGACCCCACGGTTTTTGCAGTTCTTC. Protein: CASSYHLTGTPRFLQFF.

This clonotype was seen a few times. The V and J genes are TRBV6-1 and TRBJ2-4; perhaps TRBD1 as D (5 bases). This CDR3 spans 14 amino acids. Per germline, CDR1 MNHNS and CDR2 SASEGT. The V end was cut by 7 bases, the J end by 8 bases, with 18 bases between. CDR3 sequence reads: CASTPRGRQDIQYF. Here the CDR3 DNA reads TGTGCCAGCACTCCTAGGGGAAGGCAGGACATTCAGTACTTC.

This clonotype turned up a few times. V usage is TRBV5-1 and J usage is TRBJ2-7, with 8 positions matching TRBD1. From germline, CDR1 is SGHRS and CDR2 YFSETQ. This CDR3 contains 14 residues. V shed 7 bases, J shed 3 bases, and the junction held 9 bases outside the gene matches. CDR3 sequence reads: CASHPGQGNYEQYF. Here the CDR3 DNA reads TGCGCCAGCCATCCCGGACAGGGTAACTACGAGCAGTACTTC.

The chain joins TRBV5-5 to TRBJ1-1; no clear D. Per the germline V gene, CDR1 is SGHKS and CDR2 is YYEKEE (reference sequence). V lost 2 bases and J lost 6, with 17 bases in between. There are 15 residues in the CDR3. Here the CDR3 reads CASSLGYLRVPEAFF. The CDR3 DNA reads as TGTGCCAGCAGCTTAGGCTACTTGAGGGTGCCTGAAGCTTTCTTT.

The chain uses TRBV12-3 or TRBV12-4 and TRBJ1-1; 9 positions agree with TRBD1. V was clipped by 5 bases and J by 7 bases; unmatched bases: 5. The CDR3 sequence is 13 residues long. CDR3 in amino acids: CASSPTGGVEAFF. DNA of the CDR3: TGTGCCAGCAGTCCGACAGGGGGGGTTGAAGCTTTCTTT.

The gene calls are TRBV4-1 and TRBJ1-6; 8 nucleotides match TRBD1. Per the germline V gene, CDR1 is MGHRA and CDR2 is YSYEKL. Trimming removed 0 bases from V and 10 bases from J; junction bases left unmatched: 11. This CDR3 comprises 17 residues. CDR3 nucleotide sequence: TGCGCCAGCAGCCAAGATGCCCAGACAGGGGCGTGGTCACCCCTCCACTTT. Translation: CASSQDAQTGAWSPLHF.

The table lists this clonotype with many counts. The chain joins TRBV7-9 to TRBJ1-1; the D gene is possibly TRBD1 (5 bases). The V end lost 3 bases, the J end lost 4 bases, and 12 bases lay between the germline ends. Germline CDR1 SEHNR, CDR2 FQNEAQ (reference sequence). The CDR3 loop spans 14 amino acids. CDR3 in amino acids: CASSLRGDSTEAFF. The CDR3 DNA sequence: TGTGCCAGCAGCTTGAGGGGAGACAGCACTGAAGCTTTCTTT.

This clonotype was observed many times. The chain combines TRBV15 with TRBJ1-4, with D uncertain. Per the germline V gene, CDR1 is LNHNV and CDR2 is YYDKDF (reference sequence). The V end lost 0 bases, the J end lost 0 bases, and 5 bases lay between the germline ends. The CDR3 contains 15 residues. The CDR3 DNA follows: TGTGCCACCAGCAGAGAGGGCGCAACTAATGAAAAACTGTTTTTT. Protein product: CATSREGATNEKLFF.

The chain combines TRBV12-3 or TRBV12-4 with TRBJ2-1; D is uncertain. This CDR3 has 12 residues. Between the trimmed V and J ends, which lost 3 bases and 10 bases, there was a span of 10 bases. The CDR3 DNA reads as TGTGCCAGCAGTTTTAAGGTTGGGGAGCAGTTCTTC. Amino acid sequence: CASSFKVGEQFF.

This clonotype has at least ten counts. V usage is TRBV10-3 and J usage is TRBJ2-7, with 7 bases that match TRBD1. This CDR3 comprises 15 residues. Germline V lookup: CDR1 ENHRY, CDR2 SYGVKD. V dropped 4 bases and J dropped 1; count of bases not matched to a gene: 7. CDR3 amino acids: CAISAGRGFSYEQYF. The CDR3 nucleotides read TGTGCCATCAGTGCCGGCAGGGGGTTTTCCTACGAGCAGTACTTC.

The rearrangement links TRBV20-1 to TRBJ2-6, with D hard to call. V shed 3 bases and J shed 0 bases, with 9 bases lying between them. The CDR3 runs to 15 residues. The germline CDR1 and CDR2 sequences are DFQATT and SNEGSKA (reference sequence). The CDR3 nucleotides are TGCAGTGCTAGCGGCCGCCTCTCTGGGGCCAACGTCCTGACTTTC. Residues: CSASGRLSGANVLTF.

This clonotype was detected only a few times. The genes are TRBV6-4 and TRBJ2-1; D uncertain. The germline V gene encodes CDR1 MRHNA and CDR2 SNTAGT. The CDR3 totals 14 residues. V gave up 10 bases and J gave up 3 bases, with 16 bases separating them. CDR3 sequence (DNA): TGTGCCATTCCCTATCCGGTTGGCTACAATGAGCAGTTCTTC. Its translation is CAIPYPVGYNEQFF.

This clonotype was seen many times. This chain links TRBV7-9 with TRBJ2-1; D may correspond to TRBD1 or TRBD2 (5 bases each). The V gene lost 1 base and the J gene lost 9 bases, with 13 bases spanning the gap. Germline CDR1 and CDR2: SEHNR and FQNEAQ (reference sequence). The CDR3 spans 14 residues. The CDR3 protein is CASSLDGTSGEQFF. CDR3 bases: TGTGCCAGCAGCTTAGATGGGACCTCGGGTGAGCAGTTCTTC.

Many counts were recorded for this clonotype. The V and J genes are TRBV15 and TRBJ2-3; D remains ambiguous. This CDR3 region has 11 residues. V lost 1 base and J 4 bases, leaving 0 bases between the germline ends. Germline loops: CDR1 LNHNV, CDR2 YYDKDF (reference sequence). The CDR3 DNA reads as TGTGCCACCAGCAGAGCAGATACGCAGTATTTT. It encodes CATSRADTQYF.

V usage is TRBV5-6 and J usage is TRBJ2-1, with 10 nucleotides matching TRBD2. V lost 4 bases, J lost 4 bases, and 17 bases stayed unmatched. The length of the CDR3 is 19 residues. The germline V gene has CDR1 SGHDT and CDR2 YYEEEE. CDR3 in amino acids: CASSPAASGSRKAYNEQFF. For the CDR3, the DNA is TGTGCCAGCAGCCCGGCTGCTAGCGGGAGCCGCAAGGCTTACAATGAGCAGTTCTTC.

The rearrangement joins TRBV5-1 to TRBJ2-3; 7 bases are a match to TRBD1. Germline CDR1 SGHRS, CDR2 YFSETQ. Unmatched junction bases numbered 5, after V lost 4 bases and J lost 0 bases. The CDR3 runs to 15 residues. CDR3 amino acids: CASSIRDSSTDTQYF. The CDR3 DNA sequence: TGCGCCAGCAGCATACGGGACAGCAGCACAGATACGCAGTATTTT.